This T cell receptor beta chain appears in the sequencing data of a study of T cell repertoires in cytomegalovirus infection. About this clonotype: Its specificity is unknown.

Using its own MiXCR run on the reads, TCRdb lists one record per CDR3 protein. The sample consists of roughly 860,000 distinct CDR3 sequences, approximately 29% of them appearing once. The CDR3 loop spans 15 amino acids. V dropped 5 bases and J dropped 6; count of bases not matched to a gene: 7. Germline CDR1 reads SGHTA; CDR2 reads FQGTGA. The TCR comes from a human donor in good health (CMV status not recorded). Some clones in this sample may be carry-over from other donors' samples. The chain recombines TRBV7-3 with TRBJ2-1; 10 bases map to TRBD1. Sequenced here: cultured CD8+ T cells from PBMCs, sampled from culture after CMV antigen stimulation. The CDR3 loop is CASSKTGGKGNEQFF. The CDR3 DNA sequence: TGTGCCAGCAGCAAGACAGGGGGCAAAGGCAATGAGCAGTTCTTC.